This T cell receptor (beta chain) was found in a study of CD8 T cells in ankylosing spondylitis. Each TCR beta library was made by quantitative 5'-RACE that incorporated molecular barcodes. TCRdb independently ran MiXCR on the 5' RACE reads; one entry per CDR3 protein. This sample has roughly 370,000 distinct CDR3 sequences, with 20% to 25% found just once. CDR3 size: 12 residues. The germline V and J ends were trimmed by 8 bases and 8 bases, with 12 bases remaining between them. Germline CDR1 is LGHDT and CDR2 is YNNKEL (reference sequence). Regarding the study as a whole: There was a TCR beta motif, made of eight highly homologous variants, that appeared characteristic of ankylosing spondylitis blood. Disease-linked clones proved CD8+ and comparatively uncommon in peripheral blood.

This clonotype was observed a handful of times. Its target is not known. The chain carries TRBV3-1 and TRBJ1-4; D possibly corresponds to TRBD1 (6 bases). Sample: blood, either unsorted or a sorted T cell fraction (not recorded which). This receptor was taken from a male donor with ankylosing spondylitis. The CDR3 reads CASQGFAEKLFF. CDR3 nucleotides: TGTGCCAGCCAGGGGTTTGCGGAAAAACTGTTTTTT.